These 26 T cell receptor beta chains came from one sample sequenced in a study of human T cells and chemical hapten exposure. Described time point: patch test 1, 2 weeks after DPC sensitization. Treatment meaning: therapeutic diphenylcyclopropenone sensitization with weekly scalp DPC. TCRdb reprocessed the RACE reads with MiXCR, giving one entry per CDR3 protein. The sample has approximately 80,000 distinct CDR3 sequences; 6% to 9% are singletons. The sample here was whole blood, taken in connection with sensitization to the hapten diphenylcyclopropenone (DPC). The receptors originated from a woman aged 25 to 45 with alopecia areata. Some clones in this sample may be carry-over from other donors' samples.

As regards this clonotype: It may be a read error: a sequence one base away is much more abundant. As the CDR3 is not closed by the conserved phenylalanine or tryptophan, this likely results from a read error. The chain employs TRBV20-1 and TRBJ1-5; D unclear. The CDR3 is 14 amino acids. Germline CDR1 DFQATT, CDR2 SNEGSKA (reference sequence). The germline V and J ends were trimmed by 0 bases and 5 bases, with 11 bases remaining between them. CDR3 sequence reads: CSAREGLSDQPQHS. CDR3 in DNA: TGCAGTGCTAGAGAAGGACTTTCCGATCAGCCCCAGCATTCT.

This clonotype was picked up many times. The rearrangement uses TRBV6-1 and TRBJ2-3; no clear D. The germline V gene has CDR1 MNHNS and CDR2 SASEGT. V was trimmed by 2 bases and J by 3 bases, leaving 12 bases between them. This CDR3 has 15 amino acids. CDR3 sequence reads: CASSERPTWTDTQYF. The CDR3, as DNA: TGTGCCAGCAGTGAACGCCCCACCTGGACAGATACGCAGTATTTT.

This chain uses TRBV30 with TRBJ1-1; D gene ambiguous. CDR3 length: 14 residues. CDR1 is GTSNPN and CDR2 is SVGIG in the germline V gene (reference sequence). V was trimmed by 0 bases and J by 4 bases, leaving 12 bases between them. CDR3 sequence reads: CAWSVGPEGTEAFF. In DNA form, the CDR3 reads TGTGCCTGGAGTGTTGGACCGGAGGGCACTGAAGCTTTCTTT.

The chain recombines TRBV13 with TRBJ2-3; no reliable D call. The V and J ends lost 2 bases and 4 bases respectively, with 10 bases between them. The CDR3 covers 14 residues. The germline V gene encodes CDR1 PRHDT and CDR2 FYEKMQ (reference sequence). The CDR3 region is CASSLPRRSDTQYF. The CDR3 DNA follows: TGTGCCAGCAGCTTACCCAGGCGCTCAGATACGCAGTATTTT.

J is TRBJ1-2 and V is TRBV29-1; D possibly corresponds to TRBD1 (6 bases). The length of the CDR3 is 12 residues. With 3 bases removed from V and 9 bases from J, the gap between germline ends came to 14 bases. The germline V gene encodes CDR1 SQVTM and CDR2 ANQGSEA. CDR3 DNA sequence: TGCAGCGTTGATTCTCACAGGGACAGCTACACCTTC. This codes for CSVDSHRDSYTF.

This clonotype was detected many times. This chain connects TRBV18 to TRBJ1-6; D call uncertain. CDR3 size: 12 residues. Trimming removed 3 bases at V and 7 bases at J, with 4 bases between. Germline V gene data show CDR1 as KGHSH and CDR2 as LQKENI. CDR3 residues: CASSPSNSPLHF. CDR3 coding DNA: TGTGCCAGCTCACCCTCAAATTCACCCCTCCACTTT. Variable domain in full (rest from reference TRBV18 and TRBJ1-6): NAGVMQNPRHLVRRRGQEARLRCSPMKGHSHVYWYRQLPEEGLKFMVYLQKENIIDESGMPKERFSAEFPKEGPSILRIQQVVRGDSAAYFCASSPSNSPLHFGNGTRLTVT.

The chain joins TRBV6-5 to TRBJ1-5; weak D call: TRBD1 (5 bases). CDR1 and CDR2 from the germline V gene are MNHEY and SVGAGI. The V end was cut by 4 bases, the J end by 4 bases, with 11 bases between. The CDR3 runs to 14 residues. In DNA form, the CDR3 reads TGTGCCAGCAGTTTGGAATGGGGGAATCAGCCCCAGCATTTT. It codes for CASSLEWGNQPQHF.

This clonotype has just a few counts. The chain couples TRBV20-1 to TRBJ1-3, with D perhaps matching TRBD1 (6 bases). The CDR3 contains 14 residues. V gave up 6 bases and J gave up 0 bases, with 12 bases separating them. The germline V gene encodes CDR1 DFQATT and CDR2 SNEGSKA (reference sequence). The CDR3 coding sequence is TGCAGTGCACGTAGGGGGAGCTCTGGAAACACCATATATTTT. Residues: CSARRGSSGNTIYF.

The table lists this clonotype with many counts. The chain carries TRBV5-5 and TRBJ2-7; D may be TRBD2 (5 bases). V was pared by 5 bases and J by 4 bases, with 19 bases between. Germline loops: CDR1 SGHKS, CDR2 YYEKEE (reference sequence). The CDR3 loop spans 15 amino acids. CDR3 in amino acids: CASREAWSGVYEQYF. CDR3 sequence (DNA): TGTGCCAGCAGGGAGGCATGGAGCGGAGTGTACGAGCAGTACTTC.

Concerning this clonotype: A much larger clone is a single base away; this may be a read error. V usage is TRBV30 and J usage is TRBJ1-5; a weak D match, TRBD1 (5 bases). Per germline, CDR1 GTSNPN and CDR2 SVGIG (reference sequence). The ends were cut back, 3 bases at V and 4 bases at J, with 10 bases in the middle. The CDR3 is made up of 13 amino acids. CDR3 sequence (DNA): TGTGCCTGGAGCGGACAACTTAATCAGCCCCAGCATTTT. Encoded protein: CAWSGQLNQPQHF.

This clonotype was recorded at least ten times. The V call is TRBV6-1, the J call TRBJ2-7; a weak D match, TRBD1 (6 bases). The CDR3 has 14 residues. Trimming removed 3 bases at V and 3 bases at J, with 12 bases between. Germline V lookup: CDR1 MNHNS, CDR2 SASEGT. The CDR3 sequence is CASSESAGVYEQYF. The CDR3 DNA is TGTGCCAGCAGTGAGAGCGCAGGGGTCTACGAGCAGTACTTC.

This clonotype was recorded at least ten times. The genes are TRBV2 and TRBJ2-3, with TRBD2 matching 10 bases. In germline, CDR1 is SNHLY, CDR2 FYNNEI. The CDR3 length is 16 residues. V gave up 1 base and J gave up 6 bases; unmatched junction bases: 7. CDR3 DNA: TGTGCCAGCAGTGAAGACCGAGCGGGGGGGTCGGATACGCAGTATTTT. The encoded protein is CASSEDRAGGSDTQYF.

The table lists this clonotype with many counts. This sequence joins TRBV7-2 and TRBJ2-1; 7 nucleotides line up with TRBD2. Losses at the gene ends were 3 bases for V and 10 bases for J; bases not matched to a gene: 9. In germline, CDR1 is SGHTA, CDR2 FQGNSA. The CDR3 has 14 amino acids. CDR3 DNA: TGTGCCAGCAGCTTTTACCTTGAGACTAGCGAGCAGTTCTTC. Amino acids: CASSFYLETSEQFF.

This clonotype was counted many times. V usage is TRBV5-6 and J usage is TRBJ2-5; 12 positions agree with TRBD2. Per the germline V gene, CDR1 is SGHDT and CDR2 is YYEEEE. The CDR3 is 16 amino acids. J lost 2 bases, V lost 4 bases, and 6 bases had no gene match. The CDR3 DNA reads TGTGCCAGCAGCAAGACTAGCGGGGGTCGACAAGAGACCCAGTACTTC. Translated: CASSKTSGGRQETQYF.

This clonotype has at least ten counts. V and J are TRBV10-3 and TRBJ1-2; D is ambiguous. The germline CDR1 and CDR2 sequences are ENHRY and SYGVKD. This CDR3 has 13 amino acids. V lost 4 bases and J lost 0, with 6 bases in between. CDR3 in DNA: TGTGCCATCAGTGTGGAGGCTAACTATGGCTACACCTTC. Amino acids: CAISVEANYGYTF.

The J gene is TRBJ1-1, the V gene TRBV18; 8 nucleotides agree with TRBD1. Losses at the gene ends were 3 bases for V and 1 base for J; bases not matched to a gene: 7. This CDR3 is 16 amino acids long. The germline V gene has CDR1 KGHSH and CDR2 LQKENI. In DNA, the CDR3 is TGTGCCAGCTCACCTCGGCAGGGGGCAGGGAACACTGAAGCTTTCTTT. It codes for CASSPRQGAGNTEAFF.

This clonotype was observed many times. Here the CDR3 reads CASSQDYGFSGANVLTF. The CDR3 nucleotides read TGTGCCAGCAGCCAAGATTACGGGTTCTCTGGGGCCAACGTCCTGACTTTC. The chain couples TRBV3-1 to TRBJ2-6, with D uncertain. CDR1 LGHDT and CDR2 YNNKEL come from the germline V gene (reference sequence). The germline V and J ends were trimmed by 0 bases and 0 bases, with 9 bases remaining between them. The CDR3 is 17 residues long.

In this sample, this clonotype turned up many times. This chain connects TRBV3-1 to TRBJ2-1, with TRBD2 identical over 8 bases. The germline CDR1 and CDR2 sequences are LGHDT and YNNKEL (reference sequence). V dropped 0 bases and J dropped 6; count of bases not matched to a gene: 4. This CDR3 contains 15 residues. In DNA form, the CDR3 reads TGTGCCAGCAGCCAAGACGGGGGGGCCACCAATGAGCAGTTCTTC. It yields the protein CASSQDGGATNEQFF.

This clonotype showed up just a few times. This chain joins TRBV12-3 or TRBV12-4 and TRBJ2-3, with D possibly matching TRBD1 (5 bases). Trimming left V 6 bases short and J 2 bases short, with 18 bases between. There are 16 residues in the CDR3. CDR3 sequence reads: CASSLDRALSTDTQYF. DNA of the CDR3: TGTGCCAGCAGCCTTGACAGAGCCCTGTCCACAGATACGCAGTATTTT.

This clonotype has ten or more counts. The chain has TRBV5-6 and TRBJ1-1, with D maybe TRBD1 (6 bases). The V and J ends lost 4 bases and 0 bases respectively, with 10 bases between them. The length of the CDR3 is 14 residues. Germline V gene sequence: CDR1 SGHDT, CDR2 YYEEEE. The DNA for the CDR3 is TGTGCCAGCAGCGTACAGGGACTGAACACTGAAGCTTTCTTT. Translated, it gives CASSVQGLNTEAFF.

V usage is TRBV6-5 and J usage is TRBJ1-1; 8 bases are a match to TRBD1. The CDR3 covers 14 residues. CDR1 MNHEY and CDR2 SVGAGI come from the germline V gene. V was clipped by 6 bases and J by 4 bases; unmatched bases: 7. The CDR3 sequence is CASSRRQGSTEAFF. The DNA of the CDR3 is TGTGCCAGCAGCCGTCGACAGGGGAGCACTGAAGCTTTCTTT.

This clonotype was found many times. The chain joins TRBV20-1 to TRBJ2-3; 12 bases agree with TRBD2. The ends lost 0 bases at V and 4 bases at J; junction bases unmatched: 2. The germline V gene has CDR1 DFQATT and CDR2 SNEGSKA (reference sequence). This CDR3 comprises 15 residues. The CDR3 is CSARDRTSGADTQYF. For the CDR3, the DNA is TGCAGTGCTAGAGACCGGACTAGCGGGGCAGATACGCAGTATTTT.

This clonotype was seen ten or more times. The chain is built from TRBV6-2 or TRBV6-3 and TRBJ1-5; TRBD1 aligns across 7 bases. The CDR3 loop spans 14 amino acids. V lost 7 bases and J lost 3; bases outside the gene matches: 6. CDR1 is MNHEY and CDR2 is SVGEGT in the germline V gene. Written as DNA, the CDR3 is TGTGCCAGCAATACGGGACAGCTCAATCAGCCCCAGCATTTT. The encoded protein is CASNTGQLNQPQHF.

The rearrangement joins TRBV5-1 to TRBJ2-6; 8 bases are shared with TRBD1. Per germline, CDR1 SGHRS and CDR2 YFSETQ. The CDR3 totals 16 residues. V lost 5 bases, J lost 2 bases, and 6 bases stayed unmatched. As DNA, the CDR3 is TGCGCCAGCAGTTCTTCAGGGGGCGCTGGGGCCAACGTCCTGACTTTC. Amino acid sequence: CASSSSGGAGANVLTF.

This clonotype was seen many times. The J gene is TRBJ2-1, the V gene TRBV2, with TRBD2 identical over 12 bases. After removal of 2 bases from V and 7 bases from J, the junction contained 3 bases not matched to a gene. This CDR3 spans 15 amino acids. Per the germline V gene, CDR1 is SNHLY and CDR2 is FYNNEI. The CDR3 DNA reads TGTGCCAGCAGTGAACTAGCGGGGGGGCGAAATGAGCAGTTCTTC. Translation: CASSELAGGRNEQFF. The full variable domain, in which reference TRBV2 and TRBJ2-1 provide the parts outside the CDR3, is EPEVTQTPSHQVTQMGQEVILRCVPISNHLYFYWYRQILGQKVEFLVSFYNNEISEKSEIFDDQFSVERPDGSNFTLKIRSTKLEDSAMYFCASSELAGGRNEQFFGPGTRLTVL.

This clonotype showed up many times. V usage is TRBV12-3 or TRBV12-4 and J usage is TRBJ1-1; no definite D call. Trimming shortened V by 1 base and J by 0 bases, and 18 bases separated the two germline ends. The CDR3 totals 18 residues. The CDR3 coding sequence is TGTGCCAGCAGTTTAGAGCCCTCCCCTCAGGACTTGAACACTGAAGCTTTCTTT. Protein: CASSLEPSPQDLNTEAFF.